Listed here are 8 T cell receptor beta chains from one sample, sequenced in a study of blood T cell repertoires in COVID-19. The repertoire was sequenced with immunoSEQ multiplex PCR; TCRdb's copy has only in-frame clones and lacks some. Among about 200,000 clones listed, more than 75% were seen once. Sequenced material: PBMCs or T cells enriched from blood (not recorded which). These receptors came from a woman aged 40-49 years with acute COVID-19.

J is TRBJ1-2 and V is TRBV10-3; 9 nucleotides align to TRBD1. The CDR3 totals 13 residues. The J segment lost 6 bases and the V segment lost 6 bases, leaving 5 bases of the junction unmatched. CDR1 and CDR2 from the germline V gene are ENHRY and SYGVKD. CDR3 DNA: TGTGCCATCAGAGACGGGACAGGGAATGGCTACACCTTC. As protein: CAIRDGTGNGYTF.

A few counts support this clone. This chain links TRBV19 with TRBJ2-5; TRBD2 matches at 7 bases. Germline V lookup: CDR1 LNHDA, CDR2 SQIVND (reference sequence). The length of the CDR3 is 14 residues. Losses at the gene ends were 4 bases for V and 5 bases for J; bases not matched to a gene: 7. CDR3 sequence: CASSTGGTKETQYF. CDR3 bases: TGTGCCAGTAGTACCGGGGGGACCAAGGAGACCCAGTACTTC. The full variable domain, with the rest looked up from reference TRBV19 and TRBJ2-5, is DGGITQSPKYLFRKEGQNVTLSCEQNLNHDAMYWYRQDPGQGLRLIYYSQIVNDFQKGDIAEGYSVSREKKESFPLTVTSAQKNPTAFYLCASSTGGTKETQYFGPGTRLLVL.

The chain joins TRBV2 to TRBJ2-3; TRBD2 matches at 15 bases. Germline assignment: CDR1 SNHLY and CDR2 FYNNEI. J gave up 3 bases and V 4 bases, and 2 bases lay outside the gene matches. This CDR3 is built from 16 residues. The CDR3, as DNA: TGTGCCAGCAGTGGGACTAGCGGGGGGGCGACAGATACGCAGTATTTT. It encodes CASSGTSGGATDTQYF.

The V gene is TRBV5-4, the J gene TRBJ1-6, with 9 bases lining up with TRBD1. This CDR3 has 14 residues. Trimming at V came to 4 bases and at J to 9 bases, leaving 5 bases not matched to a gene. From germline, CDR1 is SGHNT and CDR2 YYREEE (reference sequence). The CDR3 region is CASSPGTGPSPLHF. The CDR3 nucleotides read TGTGCCAGCAGCCCCGGGACAGGGCCTTCACCCCTCCACTTT.

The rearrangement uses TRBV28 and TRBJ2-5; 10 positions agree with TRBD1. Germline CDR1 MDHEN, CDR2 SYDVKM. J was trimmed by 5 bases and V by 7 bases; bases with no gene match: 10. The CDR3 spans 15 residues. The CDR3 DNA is TGTGCCAGCAAAATAACCGGGACAGGGGAGGAGACCCAGTACTTC. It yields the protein CASKITGTGEETQYF.

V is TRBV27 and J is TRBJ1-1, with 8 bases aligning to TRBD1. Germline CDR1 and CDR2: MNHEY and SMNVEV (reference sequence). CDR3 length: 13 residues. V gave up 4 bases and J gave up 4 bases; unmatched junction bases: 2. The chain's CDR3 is CASSSRGPTEAFF. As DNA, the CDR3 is TGTGCCAGCAGTTCCAGGGGGCCCACTGAAGCTTTCTTT.

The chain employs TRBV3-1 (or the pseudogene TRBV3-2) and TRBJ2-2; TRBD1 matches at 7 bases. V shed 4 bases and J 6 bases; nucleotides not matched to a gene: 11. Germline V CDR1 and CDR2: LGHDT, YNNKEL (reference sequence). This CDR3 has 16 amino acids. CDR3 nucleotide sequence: TGTGCCAGCAGCCCTATGGGACAGCCCATAGCCGGGGAGCTGTTTTTT. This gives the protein CASSPMGQPIAGELFF.

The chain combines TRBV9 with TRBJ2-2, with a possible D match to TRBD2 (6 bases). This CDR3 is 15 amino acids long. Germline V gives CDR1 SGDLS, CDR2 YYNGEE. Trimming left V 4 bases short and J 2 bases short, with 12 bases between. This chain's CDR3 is CASSPPRGNTGELFF. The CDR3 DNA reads TGTGCCAGCAGCCCTCCGCGGGGAAACACCGGGGAGCTGTTTTTT.